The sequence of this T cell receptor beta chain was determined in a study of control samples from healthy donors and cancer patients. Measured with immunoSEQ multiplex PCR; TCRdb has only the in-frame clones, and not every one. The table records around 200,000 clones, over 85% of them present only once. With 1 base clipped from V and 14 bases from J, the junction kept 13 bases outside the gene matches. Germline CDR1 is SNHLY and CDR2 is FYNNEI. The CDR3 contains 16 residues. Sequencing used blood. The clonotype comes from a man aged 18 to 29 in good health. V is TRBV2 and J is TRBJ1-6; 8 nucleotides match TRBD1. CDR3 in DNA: TGTGCCAGCAGTGAAGGCCGGGACAGGTTTTTCTGGGCCCTCCACTTT. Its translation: CASSEGRDRFFWALHF.